The source of this T cell receptor (beta chain) is a study of blood T cells in healthy people across ages. Alongside a J-beta primer mix, a sample-barcoded 5' primer served in a second PCR lasting roughly 6 to 11 cycles. MiXCR, applied by TCRdb to the 5' RACE reads, yields one record per CDR3 protein. The sample records about 800,000 distinct CDR3 sequences, less than 60% being singletons. PBMCs were isolated at a quantity of at least 6 million per sample. This clonotype showed up just a few times. Mismatch with germline at one junction end may stem from a read error. The CDR3 length is 11 residues. In germline, CDR1 is SGHTA, CDR2 FQGTGA.

The chain carries TRBV7-3 and TRBJ2-1; D is unresolved. This receptor was obtained from an elderly man in good health. The sequenced sample consisted of blood. Here the CDR3 reads CVSSLNNEQFF. CDR3 DNA: TGTGTCAGCAGCTTAAATAATGAGCAGTTCTTC.